This paragraph reports one T cell receptor beta chain. The antigen is undetermined. Library preparation (for TCRbeta) was performed with unique molecular identifiers. A single record per CDR3 protein comes from TCRdb applying MiXCR to the PCR reads. The sample records over 85,000 distinct CDR3 sequences, about 6.8% being singletons. CDR3 length: 17 residues. Germline V gene lookup returns CDR1 DFQATT and CDR2 SNEGSKA (reference sequence). The junction had 8 bases not matched to a gene; V was cut back by 6 bases and J by 3 bases. This sample is part of a study of T-cell reconstitution after alpha-beta-depleted transplantation in children. Notes on the study in general: Approximately two months post-transplant, alpha-beta T cells reportedly originated from several hundred expanded graft clones. Surviving recipient T cells and thymic progenitors produced the high day-60 TCRbeta diversity seen in some patients. At one year after transplant, newly produced T cells mostly accounted for T-cell counts and diversity.

The genes are TRBV20-1 and TRBJ2-1, with 16 bases matching TRBD2. This TCR was recovered from a boy aged 2 to 10 with acute lymphoblastic leukemia, due to receive a stem cell transplant. The sequencing used PBMCs, collected before TCRalphabeta/CD19-depleted stem cell transplant. The CDR3 bases are TGCAGTGCAACGGGACTAGCGGGGGGGGACTTCTACAATGAGCAGTTCTTC. This translates into CSATGLAGGDFYNEQFF.